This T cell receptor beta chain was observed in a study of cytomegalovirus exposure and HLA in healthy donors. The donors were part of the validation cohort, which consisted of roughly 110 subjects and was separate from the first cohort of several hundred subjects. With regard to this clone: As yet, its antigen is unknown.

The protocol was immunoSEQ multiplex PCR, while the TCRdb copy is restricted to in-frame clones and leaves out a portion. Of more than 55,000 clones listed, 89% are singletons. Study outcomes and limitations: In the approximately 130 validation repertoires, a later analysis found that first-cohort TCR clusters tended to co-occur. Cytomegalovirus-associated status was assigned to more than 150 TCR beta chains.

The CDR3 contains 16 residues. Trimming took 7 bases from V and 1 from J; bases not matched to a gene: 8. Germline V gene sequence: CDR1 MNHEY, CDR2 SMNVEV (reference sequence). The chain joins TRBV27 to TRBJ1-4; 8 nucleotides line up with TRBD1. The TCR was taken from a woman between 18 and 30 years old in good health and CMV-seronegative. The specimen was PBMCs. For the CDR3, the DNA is TGTGCCAGCACCCGGACAGGGAGGGGAACTAATGAAAAACTGTTTTTT. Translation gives CASTRTGRGTNEKLFF.